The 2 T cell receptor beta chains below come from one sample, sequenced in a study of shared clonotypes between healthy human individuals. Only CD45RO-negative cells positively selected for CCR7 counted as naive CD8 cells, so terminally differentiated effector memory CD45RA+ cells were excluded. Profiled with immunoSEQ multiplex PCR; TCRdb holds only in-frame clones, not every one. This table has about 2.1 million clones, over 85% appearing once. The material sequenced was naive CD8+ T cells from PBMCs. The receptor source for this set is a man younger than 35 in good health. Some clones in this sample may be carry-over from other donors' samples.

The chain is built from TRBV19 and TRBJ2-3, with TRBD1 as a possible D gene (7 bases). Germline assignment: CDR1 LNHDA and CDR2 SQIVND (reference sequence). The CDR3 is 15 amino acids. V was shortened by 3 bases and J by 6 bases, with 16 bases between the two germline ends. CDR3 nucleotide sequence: TGTGCCAGTAGTATTTGGGGCAGGGGGGTGGATACGCAGTATTTT. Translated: CASSIWGRGVDTQYF.

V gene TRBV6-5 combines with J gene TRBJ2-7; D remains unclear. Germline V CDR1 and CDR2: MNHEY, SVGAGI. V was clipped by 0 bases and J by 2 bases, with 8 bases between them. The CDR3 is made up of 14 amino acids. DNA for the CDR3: TGTGCCAGCAGTTACTCGGGCTCGGCCTACGAGCAGTACTTC. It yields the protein CASSYSGSAYEQYF.